One T cell receptor beta chain is described in this entry. Authors' processing steps: Counts of nucleated cells, estimated from reference gene primer amplification, were obtained. TCRdb's table, derived via immunoSEQ multiplex PCR, lists solely in-frame clones and lacks some. V and J calls and clone size come straight from that table; D and trimming were deduced from the DNA. Of 30,000 to 45,000 clones detected, around nine tenths appear once; the ten largest clones hold around a fifth. The sample is drawn from a study of blood T cell repertoires in COVID-19. Germline V gives CDR1 SGHAT, CDR2 FQNNGV. This CDR3 comprises 13 residues. V lost 5 bases and J 2 bases, leaving 9 bases between the germline ends.

This receptor was obtained from a man in his 70s with acute or convalescent COVID-19. The rearrangement uses TRBV11-2 and TRBJ1-2; possible D gene TRBD1, 6 bases. The sequencing input was peripheral blood. As DNA, the CDR3 is TGTGCCAGCAGCCCAGACAGGAACTATGGCTACACCTTC. This translates into CASSPDRNYGYTF.